The subject of this entry is one TCR beta chain. Its antigen specificity is not known. Base quality data are lacking; no much larger clone is found one base away. The source of the sample is a study of cytomegalovirus exposure and HLA in healthy donors (dated by TCRdb to 2015 to 2018). For context, the study as a whole: An earlier analysis of roughly 630 of the donors reported 250 to 300 Gb of sequence data and roughly 110 million unique TCR beta sequences from some 180 million T cells. An early release covering roughly 600 HLA-typed donors comprised roughly 300 gigabases of sequencing data and around 86 million unique TCR sequences. The genetic ancestry cluster associated with self-reported Caucasian donors included about 81% of the roughly 390 genotyped donors. The study aimed to test whether signatures of past pathogen exposure could be identified by cataloging public T cell receptors. The study used immunosequencing to profile the T cell repertoires of some 600 subjects and linked those repertoires to cytomegalovirus serostatus. In addition to the first cohort of 650 to 800 subjects, a separate validation cohort of under 150 different subjects was used. To predict cytomegalovirus infection status, the study brought together high-throughput TCR immunosequencing, statistical association of individual TCRs with disease status, and machine learning. To study patterns of TCR occurrence, a later analysis re-analyzed previously published TCR beta repertoires from several hundred donors and added high-resolution HLA genotyping. Rather than using new phenotypic data, the later analysis identified candidate immune exposures from TCR beta sequences and from how often those sequences occurred across donors. In an earlier analysis of 550 to 700 of the donors, high-throughput TCR beta sequencing was used to judge whether each TCR beta V gene segment behaved as functional or pseudogenic. Alongside the repertoire data, information on donor age, sex, ethnicity and CMV serostatus was compiled. Genome-wide SNP genotypes for about 55% of the 666 donors were used in a later genetic analysis, which treated that subset as a discovery cohort. Every discovery cohort repertoire had been produced on one sequencing platform. HLA typing included class I and class II loci at four-digit resolution. Typing coverage differed by locus: A, B, C, DRB1 and DQB1 were typed in roughly 620-640 donors, DQA1 in around 500, DPA1 in around 580, and DPB1 in just under 490. Because of strong linkage in the cohort, roughly five DR-DQ haplotypes were treated as single units for association and clustering. Among 398 genotyped donors of the cohort, an average of around 250,000 unique TCR beta nucleotide sequences was sequenced per donor, of which about 19% were non-productive. Summary of the overall study and its limitations: A further reported finding was that TCR beta sequences accurately predicted the HLA-A and HLA-B alleles for most subjects in the first cohort. In vitro tests confirmed that three of the cytomegalovirus-associated TCR beta chains recognize cytomegalovirus antigens. According to a later genetic analysis, donors in an Asian-associated ancestry cluster had fewer N-insertions in productive TCRs than the roughly 700-donor mean. While some public TCRs were present in many individuals, most TCR sequences turned up only very rarely across donors. In this cohort, only TCR beta chains were sequenced, and detectable features were limited by the absence of alpha or paired-chain data. According to a later analysis, most CMV-associated TCR beta chains appeared to be HLA-restricted, and the HLA associations seemed to be driven largely by CMV exposure. Several of the top co-occurrence clusters appeared to be linked to parvovirus B19, influenza, CMV and Epstein-Barr virus, according to a later analysis. According to a later analysis, TCR association rates differed among HLA loci, with DRB1 alleles showing the most associated TCRs and HLA-C alleles showing the fewest. Some IMGT-functional V segments, including TRBV6-2 and TRBV6-3, could not be told apart with the 87-base-pair reads, so those segments were excluded. Assigning TCR associations to individual alleles was difficult when HLA alleles, especially DR and DQ, strongly co-occurred. Because counts were too low, 15 to 20 rarely observed V segments, including chromosome 9 orphons, were excluded from the earlier analysis of a few hundred of the donors. An association between a missense DCLRE1C variant and V-gene and J-gene trimming of TCR beta chains was found in a later genetic analysis and replicated in an independent cohort. At a false discovery rate of 0.05, a later analysis linked about 17,000 TCR beta sequences to specific HLA alleles. Because HLA typing was unavailable for some donors at each locus, only the typed subset was used in association tests. Presence/absence analyses assumed roughly uniform sequencing depth across donors, an assumption that may not hold. A total of around 150 TCR beta chains were listed by the study as associated with cytomegalovirus. In a later analysis, HLA-associated TCR beta chains were found to be more clonally expanded and to have lower generation probabilities than equally common non-associated chains. It was suggested by the authors that the approach could potentially be generalized to other disease states and immunological phenotypes. In both the original and validation cohorts, the classifier was reported to diagnose cytomegalovirus status with high specificity and sensitivity. Broadly in line with IMGT annotations, most TCR beta V segments showed up in productive rearrangements about 90% or about 30% of the time in an earlier analysis of 450 to 750 of the donors. Immune exposure information for the cohort was limited to CMV serostatus. Correlated functional status among segregating V segments might reflect linkage disequilibrium, but an unknown experimental factor could not be ruled out. A cluster of highly shared sequence variants was judged likely to represent a technical artifact of the sequencing pipeline.

Library method: the immunoSEQ multiplex PCR assay. The multiplex PCR relied on a mix of 60 forward primers for TCR Vbeta segments and 13 reverse primers for TCR Jbeta segments. The CDR3 region of rearranged TCR beta genes was amplified from genomic DNA by a multiplex PCR assay. The Illumina HiSeq System was used to sequence the amplified TCR beta libraries as 87-base-pair reads. In the authors' own workflow: Across the roughly 640 repertoires, a later analysis counted 60 million to 90 million unique TCR beta chains, roughly 11 million of which were shared by at least two donors. A nearest-neighbor algorithm error-corrected the raw reads and collapsed the reads into unique sequences, merging closely related sequences to remove PCR and sequencing errors. Alignment of CDR3 sequences to IMGT reference sequences was used to assign V, D and J gene segments. Each retained sequence needed at least a six-nucleotide match to both a V gene segment and a J gene segment. Rearrangements were called productive when the CDR3 lacked stop codons and stayed in frame with V and J; all others were non-productive. Following IMGT convention, CDR3 was defined as the stretch from the second conserved V-encoded cysteine to the conserved J-encoded phenylalanine. The earlier analysis of 500 to 600 of the donors excluded sequences that lacked an unambiguous match to a single V gene segment. In an earlier analysis of 500 to 750 of the donors, V segments were called functional above 56.7% productive rearrangements and were called segregating when the between-donor standard deviation exceeded 5%. A statistical classification framework was built to diagnose cytomegalovirus status from the catalog of TCR beta chain sequences. V and J gene assignment, in a later analysis, came from comparing TCR nucleotide sequences with IMGT/GENE-DB human TR gene sequences. Using the TCRdist pipeline, a later analysis assigned CDR3 sequences along with most-parsimonious VDJ recombination scenarios. In a later analysis, every TCR beta chain was defined by the combination of its CDR3 amino acid sequence and its V-gene family, and reads without a unique V-gene family were dropped. In a later analysis, 450 to 600 highly shared, low-generation-probability nucleotide sequences were removed to address suspected cross-contamination and a sequencing artifact. In a later analysis, a clonal expansion index was calculated for each public chain from normalized within-repertoire ranks of inferred template counts. A later analysis computed generation probabilities with a VDJ recombination model fitted to out-of-frame rearrangements, and checked the results against IGoR. In a later analysis, TCR-TCR, TCR-HLA and TCR-CMV co-occurrence was scored with hypergeometric tests, and a repertoire-size bias correction was applied to TCR pairs. To estimate false discovery rates, a later analysis permuted the HLA or CMV assignments 20 times. A later analysis grouped co-occurring TCRs with DBSCAN, adding TCRdist sequence similarity when clustering within HLA-allele-positive subsets. Repertoires with fewer than 30,000 or more than 120,000 public chains, plus five repertoires with anomalous nucleotide sharing, were excluded from co-occurrence clustering. TCRdb took this table from immuneACCESS and kept in-frame rearrangements with V and J called. Such tables lack part of the clones; where checked against another copy, unresolved V genes explain under half of the gap, and the rest is unexplained. V, J and clone size were drawn from that table, and D and trimming were deduced from the DNA. In this sample the table shows about 170,000 clones, 82% of which occur a single time. Under 1% of the sample is in the top ten clones.

CDR3 length: 13 amino acids, cysteine to phenylalanine. The read is trimmed to its CDR3 DNA, 39 bases read in frame from base 1. The germline V gene sets CDR1 to MGHRA and CDR2 to YSYEKL. V loses 0 bases at its end and J loses 13 bases; junction bases beyond the gene matches: 6. The cohort was made up of 666 healthy bone marrow donors. At the time of sampling, every cohort member was nominally healthy, though immune exposures that went unrecorded were likely present. The donor was CMV seropositive and was included in the group of 250 to 350 seropositive cohort members. Each donor provided a peripheral blood sample, and peripheral blood mononuclear cells were used for TCR beta sequencing. The Qiagen DNeasy Blood Extraction Kit was used to extract genomic DNA from the blood cell samples.

The rearranged chain carries TRBV4-1 and TRBJ2-1, with TRBD2 identical over 7 junction bases. This TCR was recovered from a girl aged 2 to 10 in good health and CMV-seropositive. The specimen sequenced was PBMCs. CDR3 protein: CASSQDERTSQFF. The bases read TGCGCCAGCAGCCAAGATGAGAGGACTAGTCAGTTCTTC.